These T cell receptor beta chains were read from a single sample in a study of shared clonotypes between healthy human individuals. Sequencing was performed with immunoSEQ multiplex PCR; in TCRdb, only in-frame clones are kept and a portion is missing. The sample shows fewer than 550,000 clones, about three quarters of them seen only once. The sample taken for sequencing was PBMCs. These receptors were taken from a woman aged 40 to 55 in good health. Some clones in this sample may be carry-over from other donors' samples. Both conserved end residues are trimmed from each CDR3.

v_call cdr3_aa
TRBV6-5 ASSQRENSDTQY
TRBV19 ASSTRMDPRAGGSDTIY
TRBV7-3 ASSPGGRETQY
TRBV13 ASSLGVPEQF
TRBV4-1 ASSQDGRGPGLSPYNEQF
TRBV29-1 SGAVSNYGYT
TRBV29-1 SVVEDTQY
TRBV7-8 ASSLNRGEQY
TRBV29-1 SSRLAGEGGELF
TRBV19 ASSTQAGLNEQY
TRBV30 AWTVRIRGVGAF
TRBV27 ASSLSGQGYTEAF
TRBV10-3 AISESGPLGETQY
TRBV27 ASSFRTGGEQY
TRBV5-6 ASSSPGLAGSYNEQF
TRBV28 ASSLRGQIGQPQH
TRBV7-2 ASSFRLGAGTDTQY
TRBV28 ASRGDRGHNQPQH
TRBV7-9 ASSFAGGDTQY
TRBV7-9 ASSLAGGNQPQH
TRBV27 ASSRGDIRTDTQY
TRBV27 ASTQQLGLENNEQF
TRBV14 ASSQDGGGRGYT
TRBV27 ASTLGLGGYNEQF
TRBV4-1 ASSDTGLSYEQY
TRBV5-6 ASSWGLAGAHNEQF
TRBV7-2 ASSPRGGSNQPQH
TRBV10-3 AIRQGDEQY
TRBV18 ASSPDSTYEQY
TRBV4-2 ASSQTLGTSGANYEQY
TRBV27 ASSAFSTGSQPQH
TRBV10-2 ASRAGYSNQPQH
TRBV28 ASSLGQINYGYT
TRBV5-4 ASSRTVQETQY
TRBV7-9 ASSTTGFADTQY
TRBV15 ATSRGGLRYNEQF
TRBV9 ASSVDTSSYNEQF
TRBV7-2 ASSSDYTDTQY
TRBV10-3 AISTVVGANVLT
TRBV28 ASSPPGAGYEQY
TRBV28 ASSSGQLSGANVLT
TRBV4-2 ASSQDLVLSYEQY